The T cell receptor beta chain described here comes from a study of blood T cell repertoires in COVID-19 (dated by TCRdb to 2019 to 2021). Regarding the research as a whole: Samples covering the acute and convalescent phases of COVID-19 were provided by collaborators in the United States, Italy and Spain. The prospective study material was composed of cDNA or gDNA derived from T cells, B-cell-depleted T cells, or PBMCs. Subjects who had been exposed to COVID-19, were actively infected with it, or had recovered from it provided the deeply sampled blood TCRbeta repertoires that made up the dataset. The repertoires were released in a freely available public database intended as a resource for research on the immune response to SARS-CoV-2. Samples came from the ongoing ImmuneRACE study (first 160 participants) plus 1,254 subjects from 6 global collaborators. A de-identified subject ID, COVID-19 status, age in years and sex were almost always included in the sample metadata. Where HLA class I and class II types were available, the types were taken from metadata supplied by the sample provider, not from assay-based typing. Here is what the overall study found, with its caveats: Clinical and demographic metadata were provided uncurated, with the amount varying by source and participant.

The CDR3 numbers 16 residues from cysteine through phenylalanine. Of the read, only the CDR3 DNA is kept; its 48 bases are in frame from base 1. Trimming takes 5 bases from V and 7 bases from J, and the germline ends sit 21 bases apart. CDR1 LNHDA and CDR2 SQIVND are derived from the germline V gene (reference sequence). Concerning this clone: No cognate antigen has been identified for it. Per-base quality was not reported, and no clone a single base away is much larger than it.

Another Seattle source contributed samples from volunteer blood donors who had recovered from COVID-19. Whole blood was collected in K2EDTA tubes by collaborating institutions according to the institutions' own protocols. For TCRbeta analysis, collaborators shipped samples as frozen whole blood, isolated PBMCs, or DNA extracted from either of those sample types. TCRbeta CDR3 regions were amplified from genomic DNA by means of the immunoSEQ Assay, a bias-controlled multiplex PCR. The authors' pipeline ran thus. The number of nucleated cells in each sample was estimated by amplification of reference gene primers within the assay. Sequence reads were collapsed and filtered to measure the absolute abundance of every unique TCRbeta CDR3 rearrangement. Productive Simpson clonality was computed per sample as the square root of Simpson's diversity index over productive rearrangements. In TCRdb, the immuneACCESS table is reduced to in-frame sequences with V and J assigned. These tables do not hold every clone; where another copy was compared, an unresolved V gene accounts for under half, and the others remain unexplained. The V and J calls and clone size are taken from that table; D and trimming were inferred from the DNA. For this sample there are about 240,000 clones; roughly 87% appear just once. Roughly 7% of the sample belongs to the ten largest clones.

Sequenced material: peripheral blood. The receptor was derived from a man aged 55 to 70 who had recovered from COVID-19. Here the chain combines TRBV19 and TRBJ2-1, and TRBD2 may be the D gene, going by 5 matching bases. The sequence in DNA is TGTGCCAGTAGTGTTAGGTCGGGGTCTGTCCGTAATGAGCAGTTCTTC. Its translation reads: CASSVRSGSVRNEQFF.